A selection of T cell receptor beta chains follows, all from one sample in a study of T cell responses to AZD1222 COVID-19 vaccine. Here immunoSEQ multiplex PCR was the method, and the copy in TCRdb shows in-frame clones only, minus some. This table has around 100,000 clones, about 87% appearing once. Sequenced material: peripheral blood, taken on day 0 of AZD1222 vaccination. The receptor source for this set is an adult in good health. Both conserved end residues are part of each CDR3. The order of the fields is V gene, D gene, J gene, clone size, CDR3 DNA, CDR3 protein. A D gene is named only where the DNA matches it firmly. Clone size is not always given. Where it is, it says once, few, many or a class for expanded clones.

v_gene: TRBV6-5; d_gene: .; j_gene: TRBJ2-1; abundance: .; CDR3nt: TGTGCCAGCAGACAAGGGGCCAGGGTCAGTGAGCAGTTCTTC; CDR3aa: CASRQGARVSEQFF
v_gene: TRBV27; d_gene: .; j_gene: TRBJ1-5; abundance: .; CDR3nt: TGTGCCAGCAGTTTAAAGGGGGGCGGTCAGCCCCAGCATTTT; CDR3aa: CASSLKGGGQPQHF
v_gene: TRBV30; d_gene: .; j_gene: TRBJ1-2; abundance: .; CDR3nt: TGTGCCTGGAGTCTACTCGCCGCTACGGCTTATGGCTACACCTTC; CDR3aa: CAWSLLAATAYGYTF
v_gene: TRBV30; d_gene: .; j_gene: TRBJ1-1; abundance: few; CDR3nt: TGTGCCTGGGGGGCCTTGGGGGCGGCGAACACTGAAGCTTTCTTT; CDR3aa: CAWGALGAANTEAFF
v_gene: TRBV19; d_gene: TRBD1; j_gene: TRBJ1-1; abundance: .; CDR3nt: TGTGCCAGCAAACTTCGGGACAGGGGTTTCGGGAACACTGAAGCTTTCTTT; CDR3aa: CASKLRDRGFGNTEAFF
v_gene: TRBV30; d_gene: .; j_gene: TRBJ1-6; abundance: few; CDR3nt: TGTGCCTGGAGTGCGAATTCACCCCTCCACTTT; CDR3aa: CAWSANSPLHF
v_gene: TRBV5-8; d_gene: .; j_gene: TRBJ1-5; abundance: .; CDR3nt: TGTGCCAGCAGCCCCGCGTTTCGGATGGATGACAATCAGCCCCAGCATTTT; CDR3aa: CASSPAFRMDDNQPQHF
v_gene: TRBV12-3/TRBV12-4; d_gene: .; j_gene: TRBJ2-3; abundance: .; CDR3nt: TGTGCCAGCAGCCCGGTTAGCACAGATACGCAGTATTTT; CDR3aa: CASSPVSTDTQYF
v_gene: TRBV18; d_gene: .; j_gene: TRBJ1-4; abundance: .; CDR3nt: TGTGCCAGCTCACCAGAAATGGGTGATGAAAAACTGTTTTTT; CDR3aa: CASSPEMGDEKLFF
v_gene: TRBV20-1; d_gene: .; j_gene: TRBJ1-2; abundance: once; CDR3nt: TGCAGTGCGCAAGGACAACGCGGCTACACCTTC; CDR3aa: CSAQGQRGYTF
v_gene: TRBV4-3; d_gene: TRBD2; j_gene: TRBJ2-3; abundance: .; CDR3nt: TGCGCCAGCAGCCAAGATCTAGCGGGGTACACAGATACGCAGTATTTT; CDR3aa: CASSQDLAGYTDTQYF
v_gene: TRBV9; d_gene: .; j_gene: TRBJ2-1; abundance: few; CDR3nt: TGTGCCAGCAGCGGGGGCTCACCCTCCTACAATGAGCAGTTCTTC; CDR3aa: CASSGGSPSYNEQFF
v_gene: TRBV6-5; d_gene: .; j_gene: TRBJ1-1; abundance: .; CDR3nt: TGTGCCAGCAGTCCCTACGCGTCAAGCACTGAAGCTTTCTTT; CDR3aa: CASSPYASSTEAFF
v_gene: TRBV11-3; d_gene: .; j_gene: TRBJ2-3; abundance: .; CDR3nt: TGTGCCAGCAGCTTAGATGGCAGGTCTAGCACAGATACGCAGTATTTT; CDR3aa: CASSLDGRSSTDTQYF
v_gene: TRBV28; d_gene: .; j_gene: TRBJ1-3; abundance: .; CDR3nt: TGTGCCAGCAGTTTAAGATTCCGGAGCTCTGGAAACACCATATATTTT; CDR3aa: CASSLRFRSSGNTIYF
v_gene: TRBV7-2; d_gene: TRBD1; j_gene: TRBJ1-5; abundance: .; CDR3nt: TGTGCCAGCAGCCAACAGGGGCAGCCCCAGCATTTT; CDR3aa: CASSQQGQPQHF
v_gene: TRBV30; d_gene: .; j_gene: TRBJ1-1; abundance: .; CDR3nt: TGTGCCTGGAGTTTCGGGGGGAGCACTGAAGCTTTCTTT; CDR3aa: CAWSFGGSTEAFF
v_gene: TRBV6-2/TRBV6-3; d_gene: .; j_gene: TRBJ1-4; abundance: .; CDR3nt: TGTGCCAGCAGTTACTTTGGGACTAATGAAAAACTGTTTTTT; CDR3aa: CASSYFGTNEKLFF
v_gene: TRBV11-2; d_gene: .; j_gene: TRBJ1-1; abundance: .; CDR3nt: TGTGCCAGCACCAACACACCCGGGGGGAACACTGAAGCTTTCTTT; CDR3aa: CASTNTPGGNTEAFF
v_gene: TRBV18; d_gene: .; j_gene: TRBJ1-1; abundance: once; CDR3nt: TGTGCCAGCTCACCACGGGGGGAGGGTACTGAAGCTTTCTTT; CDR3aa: CASSPRGEGTEAFF
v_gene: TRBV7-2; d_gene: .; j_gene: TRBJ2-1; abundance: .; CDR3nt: TGTGCCAGCAGCTTATCAGTATTGGGTCCGCCTTGGGAATACAATGAGCAGTTCTTC; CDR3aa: CASSLSVLGPPWEYNEQFF
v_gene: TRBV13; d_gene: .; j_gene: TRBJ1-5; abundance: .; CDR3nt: TGTGCCAGCAGCTTGGGACAACCGAATCAGCCCCAGCATTTT; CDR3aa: CASSLGQPNQPQHF
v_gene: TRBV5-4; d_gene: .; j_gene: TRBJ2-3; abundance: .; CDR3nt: TGTGCCAGCAGCTTGGTCCCTAGCGGCACAGATACGCAGTATTTT; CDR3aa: CASSLVPSGTDTQYF
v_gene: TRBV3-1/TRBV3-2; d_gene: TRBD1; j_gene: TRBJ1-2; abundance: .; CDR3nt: TGTGCCAGCAGCCAAGGACAGGGGGAAGGCTACACCTTC; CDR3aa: CASSQGQGEGYTF
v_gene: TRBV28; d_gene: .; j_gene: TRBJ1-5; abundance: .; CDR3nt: TGTGCCAGCAGTTTATGGAGTCAGCCCCAGCATTTT; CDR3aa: CASSLWSQPQHF
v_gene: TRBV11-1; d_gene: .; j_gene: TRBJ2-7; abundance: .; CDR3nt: TGTGCCAGCAGCCTTACGGGTTACGAGCAGTACTTC; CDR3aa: CASSLTGYEQYF
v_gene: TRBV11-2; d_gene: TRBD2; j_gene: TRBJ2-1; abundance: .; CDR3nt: TGTGCCAGCAGCAAGGTAGCGGGAGCGGGTGAGCAGTTCTTC; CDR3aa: CASSKVAGAGEQFF
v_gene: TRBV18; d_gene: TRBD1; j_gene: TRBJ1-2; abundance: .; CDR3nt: TGTGCCAGCTCCCTCCGGGACAGGGCCTATGGCTACACCTTC; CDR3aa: CASSLRDRAYGYTF